This TCR beta chain was sequenced for a study of shared clonotypes between healthy human individuals. Study in general: The study drew on a couple of women and a few men aged 18 to 49 as donors. CD8 memory received one plate per donor, CD8 naive two, CD4 memory three and CD4 naive three.

Trimming took 6 bases from V and 2 from J; bases not matched to a gene: 5. The CDR3 contains 14 residues. Germline V gene data show CDR1 as MNHNS and CDR2 as SASEGT. Splitting the CD4+ cells yielded a CD45RA+ naive subset and a CD45RA-negative memory subset. Comment on this clone: The antigen is undetermined.

Whole-study findings and limits: Represented diversity, genetic and exposure-history alike, was limited by few donors.

Libraries were prepared by immunoSEQ multiplex PCR; TCRdb keeps only in-frame clonotypes and omits some of them. The table lists some 1 million clones, about 75% of them singletons. The chain uses TRBV6-1 and TRBJ2-7; 9 bases are a match to TRBD1. Source material: memory CD4+ T cells sorted from blood. Subset noted: CD45RA-negative fraction. This TCR derives from a man between 18 and 35 years old in good health. The DNA for the CDR3 is TGTGCCAGCAGGGCCGGGACAGGGACCTACGAGCAGTACTTC. Protein product: CASRAGTGTYEQYF.